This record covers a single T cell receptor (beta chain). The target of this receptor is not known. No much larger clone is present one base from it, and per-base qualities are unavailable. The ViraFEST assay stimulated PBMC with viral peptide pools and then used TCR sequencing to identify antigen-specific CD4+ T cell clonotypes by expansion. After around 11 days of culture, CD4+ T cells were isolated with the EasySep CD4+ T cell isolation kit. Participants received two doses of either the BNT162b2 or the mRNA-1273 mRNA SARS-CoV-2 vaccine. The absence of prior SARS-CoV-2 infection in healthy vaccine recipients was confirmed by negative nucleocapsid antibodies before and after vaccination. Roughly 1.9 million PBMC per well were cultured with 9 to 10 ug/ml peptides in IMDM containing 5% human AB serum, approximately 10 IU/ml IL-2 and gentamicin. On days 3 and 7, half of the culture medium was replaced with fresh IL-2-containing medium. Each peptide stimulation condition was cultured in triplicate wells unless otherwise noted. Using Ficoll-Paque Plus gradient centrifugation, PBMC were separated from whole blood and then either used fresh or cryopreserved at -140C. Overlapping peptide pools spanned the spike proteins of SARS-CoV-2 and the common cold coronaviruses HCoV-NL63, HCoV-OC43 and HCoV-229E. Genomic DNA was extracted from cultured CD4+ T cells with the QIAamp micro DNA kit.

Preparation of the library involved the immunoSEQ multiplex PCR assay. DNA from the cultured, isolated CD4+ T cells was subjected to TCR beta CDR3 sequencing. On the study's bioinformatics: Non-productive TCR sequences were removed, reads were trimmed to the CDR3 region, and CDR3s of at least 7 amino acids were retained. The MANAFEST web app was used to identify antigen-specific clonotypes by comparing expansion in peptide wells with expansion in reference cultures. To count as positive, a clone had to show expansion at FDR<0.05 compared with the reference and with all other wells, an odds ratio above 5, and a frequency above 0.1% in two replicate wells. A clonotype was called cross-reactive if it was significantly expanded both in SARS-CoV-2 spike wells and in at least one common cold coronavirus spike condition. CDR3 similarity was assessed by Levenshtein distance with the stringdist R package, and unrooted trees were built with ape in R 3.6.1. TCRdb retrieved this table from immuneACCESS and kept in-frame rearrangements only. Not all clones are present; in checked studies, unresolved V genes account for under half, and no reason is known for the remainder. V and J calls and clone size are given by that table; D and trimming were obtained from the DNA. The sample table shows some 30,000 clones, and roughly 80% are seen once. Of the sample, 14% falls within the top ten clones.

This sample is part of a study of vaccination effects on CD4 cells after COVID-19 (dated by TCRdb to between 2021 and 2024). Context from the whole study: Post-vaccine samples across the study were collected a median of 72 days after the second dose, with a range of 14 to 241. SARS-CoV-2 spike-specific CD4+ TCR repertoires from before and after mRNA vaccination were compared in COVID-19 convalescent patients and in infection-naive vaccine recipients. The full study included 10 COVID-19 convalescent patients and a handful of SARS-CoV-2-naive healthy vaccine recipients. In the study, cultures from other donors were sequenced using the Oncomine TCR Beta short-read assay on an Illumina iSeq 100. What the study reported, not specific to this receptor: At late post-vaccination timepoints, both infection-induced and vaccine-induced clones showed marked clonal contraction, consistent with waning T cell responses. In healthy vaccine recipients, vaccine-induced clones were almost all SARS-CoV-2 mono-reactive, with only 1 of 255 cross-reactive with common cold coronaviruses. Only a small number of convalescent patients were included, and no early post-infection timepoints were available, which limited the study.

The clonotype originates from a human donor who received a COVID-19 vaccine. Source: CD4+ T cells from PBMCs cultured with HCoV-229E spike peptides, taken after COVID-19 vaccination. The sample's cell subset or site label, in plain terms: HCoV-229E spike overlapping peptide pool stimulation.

The nucleotide sequence reads TGTGCCAGCAGCTCCCATGGGGAAAAACTGTTTTTT. Translated, this gives CASSSHGEKLFF. The rearrangement joined TRBV14 to TRBJ1-4, with the D gene call left open. Relative to germline, V is 5 bases shorter and J is 8 bases shorter, with 9 bases between their ends. Including cysteine and phenylalanine, the CDR3 has 12 amino acids. Only the CDR3 part of the read is kept: 36 bases, read in frame from the first base. CDR1 SGHDN and CDR2 FVKESK are derived from the germline V gene.